These 5 T cell receptor beta chains share one sample of origin, sequenced in a study of T cell repertoires in cytomegalovirus infection (dated by TCRdb to between 2018 and 2021). TCRdb names Illumina HiSeq 1500 as the instrument used. TCRdb cleaned the public reads at Q25 with fastp, built clones with MiXCR and kept in-frame beta chains. Entries that share a CDR3 protein sequence are merged under the most common genes and DNA. For this sample the table gives 150,000 to 200,000 distinct CDR3 sequences, of which about 15% were detected only once. The ten top clones hold roughly 24% of the sample. Sequenced material: CD8+ T cells from PBMCs. Receptors originate from a human donor in good health (CMV status not recorded). Some clones in this sample may be carry-over from other donors' samples.

This clonotype was seen more than once but under ten times. V is TRBV7-2 and J is TRBJ2-1, with 11 bases matching TRBD2. This CDR3 spans 18 amino acids. With 3 bases clipped from V and 7 bases from J, the junction kept 14 bases outside the gene matches. Per the germline V gene, CDR1 is SGHTA and CDR2 is FQGNSA. Written as DNA, the CDR3 is TGTGCCAGCAGCTTTATTAGCGGGGGGGCCATGGGCAAAAATGAGCAGTTCTTC. It is translated as CASSFISGGAMGKNEQFF.

This clonotype was counted between two and nine times. This sequence joins TRBV29-1 and TRBJ1-1; tentative D call: TRBD1 (5 bases). V was trimmed by 4 bases and J by 4 bases, leaving 7 bases between them. Germline assignment: CDR1 SQVTM and CDR2 ANQGSEA. The CDR3 totals 11 residues. CDR3 nucleotides: TGCAGCGTTGGTAGGGGCACTGAAGCTTTCTTT. This gives the protein CSVGRGTEAFF.

The sample holds a few counts of this clonotype. CDR3 residues: CASEGVMSTEAFF. The CDR3 coding sequence is TGTGCCAGCGAGGGGGTCATGAGCACTGAAGCTTTCTTT. This chain joins TRBV12-3 or TRBV12-4 and TRBJ1-1; the D gene is possibly TRBD1 (6 bases). The CDR3 spans 13 residues. Between the trimmed V and J ends, which lost 8 bases and 4 bases, there was a span of 14 bases.

The chain combines TRBV7-9 with TRBJ2-2, with TRBD1 as a possible D gene (6 bases). The CDR3 is 12 amino acids. V was pared by 10 bases and J by 2 bases, with 8 bases between. Germline V gives CDR1 SEHNR, CDR2 FQNEAQ (reference sequence). In DNA, the CDR3 is TGTGCCAAGGGGGAAAACACCGGGGAGCTGTTTTTT. Translating gives CAKGENTGELFF.

J is TRBJ1-5 and V is TRBV2; D is possibly TRBD1 (6 bases). This CDR3 has 15 amino acids. Deletions cut 6 bases from V and 3 bases from J, with 15 bases between. Germline V lookup: CDR1 SNHLY, CDR2 FYNNEI. CDR3 nucleotide sequence: TGTGCCAGCAGGGACAGTCGGGGGCCCAATCAGCCCCAGCATTTT. Its protein product is CASRDSRGPNQPQHF. Using reference TRBV2 and TRBJ1-5 for the parts outside the CDR3, the full variable domain is EPEVTQTPSHQVTQMGQEVILRCVPISNHLYFYWYRQILGQKVEFLVSFYNNEISEKSEIFDDQFSVERPDGSNFTLKIRSTKLEDSAMYFCASRDSRGPNQPQHFGDGTRLSIL.